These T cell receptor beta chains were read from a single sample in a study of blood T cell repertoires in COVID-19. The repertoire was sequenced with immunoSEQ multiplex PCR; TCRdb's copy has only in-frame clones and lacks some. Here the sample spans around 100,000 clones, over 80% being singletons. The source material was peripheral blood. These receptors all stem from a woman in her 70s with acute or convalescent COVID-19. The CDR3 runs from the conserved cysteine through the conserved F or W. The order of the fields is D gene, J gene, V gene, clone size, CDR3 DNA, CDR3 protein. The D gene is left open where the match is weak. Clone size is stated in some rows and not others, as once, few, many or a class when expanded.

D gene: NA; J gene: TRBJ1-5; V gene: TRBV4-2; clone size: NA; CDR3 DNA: TGTGCCAGCAGCCCACAAGGACAATCCCAGCCCCAGCATTTT; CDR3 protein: CASSPQGQSQPQHF
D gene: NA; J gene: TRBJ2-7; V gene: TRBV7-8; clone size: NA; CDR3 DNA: TGTGCCAGCAGCCCTGACATGGGCGAGCAGTACTTC; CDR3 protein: CASSPDMGEQYF
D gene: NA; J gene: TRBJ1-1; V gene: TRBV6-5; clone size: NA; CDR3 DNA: TGTGCCAGCAGTACAGAGTTTAACACTGAAGCTTTCTTT; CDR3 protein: CASSTEFNTEAFF
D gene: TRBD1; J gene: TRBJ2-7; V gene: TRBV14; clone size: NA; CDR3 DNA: TGTGCCAGCAGCCAAGTGAAAGGACAGGGATGCTACGAGCAGTACTTC; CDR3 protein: CASSQVKGQGCYEQYF
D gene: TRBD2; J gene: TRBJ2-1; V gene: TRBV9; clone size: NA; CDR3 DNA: TGTGCCAGCAGCGTCCGAGGACTAGCGGGTTACAATGAGCAGTTCTTC; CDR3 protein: CASSVRGLAGYNEQFF
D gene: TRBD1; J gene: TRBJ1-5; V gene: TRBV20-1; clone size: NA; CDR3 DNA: TGCAGTGCTAGTACAGGGGGGCCCCAGCATTTT; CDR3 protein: CSASTGGPQHF
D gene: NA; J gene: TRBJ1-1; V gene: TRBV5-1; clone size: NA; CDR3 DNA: TGCGCCAGCAGCTTGGATGGCGGGGCGGACACTGAAGCTTTCTTT; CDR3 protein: CASSLDGGADTEAFF
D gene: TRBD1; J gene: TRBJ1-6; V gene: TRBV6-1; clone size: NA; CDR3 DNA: TGTGCCAGCAGTGAAGCGGGGACAGGGGGCTCCTATAATTCACCCCTCCACTTT; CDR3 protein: CASSEAGTGGSYNSPLHF
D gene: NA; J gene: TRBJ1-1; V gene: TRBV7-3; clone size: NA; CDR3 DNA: TGTGCCAGCAGCGGAGCGGCGAACACTGAAGCTTTCTTT; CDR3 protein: CASSGAANTEAFF
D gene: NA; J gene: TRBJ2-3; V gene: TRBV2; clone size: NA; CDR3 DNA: TGTGCCAGCAGTGACGGTCAGGGAAGAGATACGCAGTATTTT; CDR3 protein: CASSDGQGRDTQYF
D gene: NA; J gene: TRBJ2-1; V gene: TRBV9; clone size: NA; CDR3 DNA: TGTGCCAGCAGCGTAGGGGTGAGCGAGGAGCAGTTCTTC; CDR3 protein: CASSVGVSEEQFF
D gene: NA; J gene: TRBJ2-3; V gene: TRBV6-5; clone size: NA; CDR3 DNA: TGTGCCAGCAGTATGCGACAGATATCAGATACGCAGTATTTT; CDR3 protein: CASSMRQISDTQYF
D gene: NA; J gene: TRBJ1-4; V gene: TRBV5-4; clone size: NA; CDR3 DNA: TGTGCCAGCAGCTCCCCGGACAGCCTTAATGAAAAACTGTTTTTT; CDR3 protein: CASSSPDSLNEKLFF
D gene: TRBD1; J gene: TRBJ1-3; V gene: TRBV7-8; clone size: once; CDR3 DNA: TGTGCCAGCAGCCCGACCGGGACAGGGACTGGAAACACCATATATTTT; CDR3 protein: CASSPTGTGTGNTIYF
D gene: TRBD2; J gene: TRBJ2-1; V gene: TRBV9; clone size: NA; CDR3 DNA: TGTGCCAGCAGAGCGGGGCGGAGGCCCTCCTACAATGAGCAGTTCTTC; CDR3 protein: CASRAGRRPSYNEQFF
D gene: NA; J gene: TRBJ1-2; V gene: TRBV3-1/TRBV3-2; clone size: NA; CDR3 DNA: TGTGCCAGCAGCCACGACAGTTATGGCTACACCTTC; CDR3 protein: CASSHDSYGYTF
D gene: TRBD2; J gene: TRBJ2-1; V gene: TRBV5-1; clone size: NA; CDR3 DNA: TGCGCCAGCCGTAGCGGGACCTCCTACAATGAGCAGTTCTTC; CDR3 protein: CASRSGTSYNEQFF
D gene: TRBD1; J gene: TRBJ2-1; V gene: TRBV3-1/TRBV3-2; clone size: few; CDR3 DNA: TGTGCCAGCAGCAGATCCGGGACAGCCACTGACAATGAGCAGTTCTTC; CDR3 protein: CASSRSGTATDNEQFF
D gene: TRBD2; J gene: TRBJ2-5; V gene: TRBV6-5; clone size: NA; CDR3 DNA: TGTGCCAGCATGGCGGGGGGTAGCGGAGAGACCCAGTACTTC; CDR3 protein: CASMAGGSGETQYF
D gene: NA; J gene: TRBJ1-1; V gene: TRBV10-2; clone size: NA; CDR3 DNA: TGCGCCAGCAGTGAGTCGGGGGGGAATGAAGCTTTCTTT; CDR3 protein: CASSESGGNEAFF
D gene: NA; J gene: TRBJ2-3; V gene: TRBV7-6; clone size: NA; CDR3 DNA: TGTGCCAGCAGCTCGGGGGGCGGGGGCCACACAGATACGCAGTATTTT; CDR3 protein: CASSSGGGGHTDTQYF
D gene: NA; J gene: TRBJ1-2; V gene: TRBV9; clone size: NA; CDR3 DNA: TGTGCCAGCAGCGTATCGGGGTCCTCTAACTATGGCTACACCTTC; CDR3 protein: CASSVSGSSNYGYTF
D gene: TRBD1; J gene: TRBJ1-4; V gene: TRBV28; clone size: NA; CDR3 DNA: TGTGCCAGCAGTTCTCAGGGGGCGCATGAAAAACTGTTTTTT; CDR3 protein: CASSSQGAHEKLFF
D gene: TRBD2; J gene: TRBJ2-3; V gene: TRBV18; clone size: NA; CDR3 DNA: TGTGCCAGCTCAGAGGGACTAGCGGAGACAGATACGCAGTATTTT; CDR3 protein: CASSEGLAETDTQYF
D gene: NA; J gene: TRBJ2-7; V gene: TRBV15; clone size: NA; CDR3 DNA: TGTGCCACCAGCAGAGAAGCTACCTACGAGCAGTACTTC; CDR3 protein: CATSREATYEQYF
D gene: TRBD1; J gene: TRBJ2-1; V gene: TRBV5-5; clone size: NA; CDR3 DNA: TGTGCCAGCAGCTCCTATCTCCGGGACAGGGTCACCTACAATGAGCAGTTCTTC; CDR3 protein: CASSSYLRDRVTYNEQFF
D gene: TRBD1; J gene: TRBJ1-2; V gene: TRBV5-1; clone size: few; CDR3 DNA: TGCGCCAGCAGGCCTGGGACAGGGGGCACTGGTGGCTACACCTTC; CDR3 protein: CASRPGTGGTGGYTF
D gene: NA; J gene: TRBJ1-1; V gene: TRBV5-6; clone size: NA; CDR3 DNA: TGTGCCAGCAGCTTAGGACCTACCGGAGGCACTGAAGCTTTCTTT; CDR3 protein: CASSLGPTGGTEAFF
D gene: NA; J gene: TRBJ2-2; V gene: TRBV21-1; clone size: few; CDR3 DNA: TGTGCCAGCAGCAAAACCCCGGTTGCGCGGGAGCCAACGAACACCGGGGAGCTGTTTTTT; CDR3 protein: CASSKTPVAREPTNTGELFF
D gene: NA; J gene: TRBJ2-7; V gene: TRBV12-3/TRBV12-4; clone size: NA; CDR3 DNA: TGTGCCAGCAGGGAGACAGGCTCCTACGAGCAGTACTTC; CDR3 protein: CASRETGSYEQYF
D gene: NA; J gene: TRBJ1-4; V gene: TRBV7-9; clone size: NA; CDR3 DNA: TGTGCCAGCAGCCCCCGGGGGAGGACTAATGAAAAACTGTTTTTT; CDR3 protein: CASSPRGRTNEKLFF
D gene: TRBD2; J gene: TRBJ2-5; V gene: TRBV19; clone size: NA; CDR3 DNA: TGTGCCAGTAGCCCCCAGCGGGAGAGCGAGACCCAGTACTTC; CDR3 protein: CASSPQRESETQYF
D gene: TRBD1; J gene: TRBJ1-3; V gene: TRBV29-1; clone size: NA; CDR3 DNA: TGCAGCGTCAGGGGGGATCCAGGAAACACCATATATTTT; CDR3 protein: CSVRGDPGNTIYF
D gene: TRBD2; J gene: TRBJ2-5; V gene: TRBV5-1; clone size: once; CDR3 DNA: TGCGCCAGCAGCCCTGGACTAGCGGGGGCGGGGGAGACCCAGTACTTC; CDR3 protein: CASSPGLAGAGETQYF
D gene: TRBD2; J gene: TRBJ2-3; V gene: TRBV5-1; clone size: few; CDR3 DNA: TGCGCCAGCAGCCCAGCGGGGGTCTCGACAGATACGCAGTATTTT; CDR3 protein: CASSPAGVSTDTQYF
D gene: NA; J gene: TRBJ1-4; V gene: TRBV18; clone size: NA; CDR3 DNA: TGTGCCAGCTACAGTGCAACTAATGAAAAACTGTTTTTT; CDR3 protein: CASYSATNEKLFF
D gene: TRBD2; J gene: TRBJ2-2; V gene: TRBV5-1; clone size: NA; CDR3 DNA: TGCGCCAGCAGCTCTGGTCTACTAGCGGGAGAGGCCGGGGAGCTGTTTTTT; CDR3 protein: CASSSGLLAGEAGELFF
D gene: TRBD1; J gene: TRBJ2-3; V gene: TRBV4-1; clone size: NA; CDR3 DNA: TGCGCCAGCAGCCAAGGACCAGGACAGGGACGTCTCGGGGCAGATACGCAGTATTTT; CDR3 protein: CASSQGPGQGRLGADTQYF
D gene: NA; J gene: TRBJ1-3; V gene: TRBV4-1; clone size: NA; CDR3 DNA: TGCGCCAGCAGCCTAGAAAGGGGTCTGTCGGGAAACACCATATATTTT; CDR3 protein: CASSLERGLSGNTIYF
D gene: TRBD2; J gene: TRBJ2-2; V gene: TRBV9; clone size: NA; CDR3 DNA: TGTGCCAGCAGCCCGCACGGTAGCGGGAGTGTTACCGGGGAGCTGTTTTTT; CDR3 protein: CASSPHGSGSVTGELFF
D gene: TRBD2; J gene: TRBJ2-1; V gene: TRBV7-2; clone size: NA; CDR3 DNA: TGTGCCAGCAGCCCAGGACTAGCGGGGGCCTACAATGAGCAGTTCTTC; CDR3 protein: CASSPGLAGAYNEQFF
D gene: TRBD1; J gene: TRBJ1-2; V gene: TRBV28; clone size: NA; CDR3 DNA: TGTGCCAGCAGTCCTCCGGGGACAGGGGGGTTGTACACCTTC; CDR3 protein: CASSPPGTGGLYTF